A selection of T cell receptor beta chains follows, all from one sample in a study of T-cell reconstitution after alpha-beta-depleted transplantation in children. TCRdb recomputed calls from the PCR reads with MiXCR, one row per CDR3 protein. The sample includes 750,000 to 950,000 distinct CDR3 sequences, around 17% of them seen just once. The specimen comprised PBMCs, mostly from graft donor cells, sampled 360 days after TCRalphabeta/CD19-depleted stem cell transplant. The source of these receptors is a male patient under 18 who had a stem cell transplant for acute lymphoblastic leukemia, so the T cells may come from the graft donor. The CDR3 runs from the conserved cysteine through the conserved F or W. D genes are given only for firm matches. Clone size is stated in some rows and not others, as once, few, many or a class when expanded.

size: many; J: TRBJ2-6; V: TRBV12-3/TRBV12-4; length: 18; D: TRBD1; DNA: TGTGCCAGCACCGCCCGACAGGGAATTTATTCTGGGGCCAACGTCCTGACTTTC; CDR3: CASTARQGIYSGANVLTF
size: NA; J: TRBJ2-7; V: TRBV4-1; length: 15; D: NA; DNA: TGCGCCAGCAGCCGCTTAGCCGGGGCTCCGAACGAGCAGTACTTC; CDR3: CASSRLAGAPNEQYF
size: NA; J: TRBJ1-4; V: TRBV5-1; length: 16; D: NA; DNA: TGCGCCAGCACCCACTCCGGGACCGCGGCTTATGAAAAACTGTTTTTT; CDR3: CASTHSGTAAYEKLFF
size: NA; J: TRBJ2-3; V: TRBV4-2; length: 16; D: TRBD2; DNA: TGTGCCAGCGGAGCGGGACTAGCGATAACCACAGATACGCAGTATTTT; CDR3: CASGAGLAITTDTQYF
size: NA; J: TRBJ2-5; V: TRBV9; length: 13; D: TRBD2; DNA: TGTGCCAGCAGCTCCGGGGGGCAAGAGACCCAGTACTTC; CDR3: CASSSGGQETQYF
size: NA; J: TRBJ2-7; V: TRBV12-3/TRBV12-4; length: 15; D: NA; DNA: TGTGCCAGCAGCACCGGTAGGGGACGGTACTACGAGCAGTACTTC; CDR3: CASSTGRGRYYEQYF
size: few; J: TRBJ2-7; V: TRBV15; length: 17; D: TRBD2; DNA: TGTGCCACCAGCAGATTTCCCCCGACTAGCGGGACCTACGAGCAGTACTTC; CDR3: CATSRFPPTSGTYEQYF
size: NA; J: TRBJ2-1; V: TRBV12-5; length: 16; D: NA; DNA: TGTGCTAGTGGTTTGGTACTAGGCGGTTTCTACAATGAGCAGTTCTTC; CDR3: CASGLVLGGFYNEQFF
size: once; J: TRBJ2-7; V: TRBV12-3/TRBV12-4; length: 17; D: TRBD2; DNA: TGTGCCAGCAGTTTAGAATTGGTAGCGGGAGGGGTCTACGAGCAGTACTTC; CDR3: CASSLELVAGGVYEQYF
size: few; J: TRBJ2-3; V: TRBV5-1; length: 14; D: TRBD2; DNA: TGCGCCAGCAGCCACGGGAGGCTCGGAGATACGCAGTATTTT; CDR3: CASSHGRLGDTQYF
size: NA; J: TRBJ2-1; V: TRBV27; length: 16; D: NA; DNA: TGTGCCAGCAGCTCGCCGTCCCGAGACAGGTACAATGAGCAGTTCTTC; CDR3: CASSSPSRDRYNEQFF
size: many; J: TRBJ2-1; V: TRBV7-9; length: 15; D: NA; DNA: TGTGCCAGCAGCCCTTACCAGGGCACCCTCCGGGAGCAGTTCTTC; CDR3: CASSPYQGTLREQFF
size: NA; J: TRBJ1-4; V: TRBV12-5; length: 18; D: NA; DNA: TGTGCTAGTGGTAACCGGGAATCCATACTATCAACTAATGAAAAACTGTTTTTT; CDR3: CASGNRESILSTNEKLFF
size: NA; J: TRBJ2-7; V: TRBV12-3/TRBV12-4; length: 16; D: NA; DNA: TGTGCCAGCAGCCTTGAGCCGGGACTTAACTCCTACGAGCAGTACTTC; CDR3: CASSLEPGLNSYEQYF
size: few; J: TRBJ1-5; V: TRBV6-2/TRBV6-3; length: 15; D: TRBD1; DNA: TGTGCCAGCAGTTCCTACAGGGGTAGCAATCAGCCCCAGCATTTT; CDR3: CASSSYRGSNQPQHF
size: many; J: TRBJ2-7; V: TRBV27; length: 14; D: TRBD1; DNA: TGTGCCAGCAGTTTCGGGACAGGGGTCGGCGAGCAGTACTTC; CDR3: CASSFGTGVGEQYF
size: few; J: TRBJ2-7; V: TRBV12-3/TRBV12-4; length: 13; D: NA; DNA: TGTGCCAGCAGCCGCGACTTGGCCTACGAGCAGTACTTC; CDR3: CASSRDLAYEQYF
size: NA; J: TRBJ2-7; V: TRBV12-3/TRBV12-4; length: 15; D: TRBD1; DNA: TGTGCCAGCAGTCTAAGGAACAGGGGACCCCACGAGCAGTACTTC; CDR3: CASSLRNRGPHEQYF
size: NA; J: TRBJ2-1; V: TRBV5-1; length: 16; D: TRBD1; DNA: TGCGCCAGCAACCTGGGCATTGGGACAGGTGATTATGAGCAGTTCTTC; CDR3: CASNLGIGTGDYEQFF
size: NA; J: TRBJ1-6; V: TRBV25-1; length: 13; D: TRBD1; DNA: TGTGCCAGCTCGGACAGGGGGCGTTCACCCCTCCACTTT; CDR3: CASSDRGRSPLHF
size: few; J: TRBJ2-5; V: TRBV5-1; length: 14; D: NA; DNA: TGCGCCAGCAGCCAACGGACAGACCAAGAGACCCAGTACTTC; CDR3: CASSQRTDQETQYF
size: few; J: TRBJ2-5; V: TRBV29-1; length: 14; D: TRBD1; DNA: TGCAGCGTTGAAGATGGCGCTCACAGGGGGGTGGAGTACTTC; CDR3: CSVEDGAHRGVEYF
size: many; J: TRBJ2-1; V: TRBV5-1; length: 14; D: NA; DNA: TGCGCCAGCAGCTCAGGCCGGCCCCAGGATGAGCAGTTCTTC; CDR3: CASSSGRPQDEQFF
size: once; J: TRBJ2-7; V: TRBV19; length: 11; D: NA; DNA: TGTGCCAGTAGTCGGGACGGCGAGCAGTACTTC; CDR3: CASSRDGEQYF